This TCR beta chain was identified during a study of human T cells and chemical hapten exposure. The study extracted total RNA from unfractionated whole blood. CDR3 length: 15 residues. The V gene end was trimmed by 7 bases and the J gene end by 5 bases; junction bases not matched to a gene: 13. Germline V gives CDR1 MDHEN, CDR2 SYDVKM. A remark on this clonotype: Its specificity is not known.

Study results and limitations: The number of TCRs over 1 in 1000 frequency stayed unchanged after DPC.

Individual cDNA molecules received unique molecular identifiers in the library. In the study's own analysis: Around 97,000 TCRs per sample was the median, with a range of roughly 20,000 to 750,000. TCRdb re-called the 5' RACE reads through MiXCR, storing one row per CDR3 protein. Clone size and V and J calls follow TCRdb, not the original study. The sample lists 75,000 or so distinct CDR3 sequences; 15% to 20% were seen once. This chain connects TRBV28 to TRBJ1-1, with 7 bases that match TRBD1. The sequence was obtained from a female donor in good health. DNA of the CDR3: TGTGCCAGCATTGCTCCGGGACAGACTGCTACTGAAGCTTTCTTT. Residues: CASIAPGQTATEAFF. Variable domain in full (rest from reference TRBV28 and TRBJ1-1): DVKVTQSSRYLVKRTGEKVFLECVQDMDHENMFWYRQDPGLGLRLIYFSYDVKMKEKGDIPEGYSVSREKKERFSLILESASTNQTSMYLCASIAPGQTATEAFFGQGTRLTVV.